This paragraph reports one T cell receptor (beta chain). The data were taken from a study of technical replicates of blood from several donors. The CDR3 has 13 residues. Between the trimmed V and J ends, which lost 6 bases and 0 bases, there was a span of 6 bases. Germline CDR1 reads LNHDA; CDR2 reads SQIVND (reference sequence). The repertoire was sequenced with immunoSEQ multiplex PCR; TCRdb's copy has only in-frame clones and lacks some. Counted here are about 76,000 clones, over 75% occurring once; the ten biggest clones make up 0.25%. The sequence derives from a human donor in good health. The V and J genes are TRBV19 and TRBJ1-3; D call uncertain. The sequenced sample was T cells isolated from PBMCs. CDR3 sequence: CASRIRSGNTIYF. CDR3 sequence (DNA): TGTGCCAGTAGAATCCGCTCTGGAAACACCATATATTTT.